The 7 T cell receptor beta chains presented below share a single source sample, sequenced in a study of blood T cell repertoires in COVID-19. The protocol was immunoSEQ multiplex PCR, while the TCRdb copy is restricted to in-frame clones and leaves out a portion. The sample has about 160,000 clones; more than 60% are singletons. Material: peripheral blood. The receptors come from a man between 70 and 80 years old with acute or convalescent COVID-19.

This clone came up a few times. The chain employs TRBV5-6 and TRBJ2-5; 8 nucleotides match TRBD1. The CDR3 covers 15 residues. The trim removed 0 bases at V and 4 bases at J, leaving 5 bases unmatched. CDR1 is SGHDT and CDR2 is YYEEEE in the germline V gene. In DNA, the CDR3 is TGTGCCAGCAGCTTGGCCGGCAGGGGGCCAGAGACCCAGTACTTC. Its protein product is CASSLAGRGPETQYF.

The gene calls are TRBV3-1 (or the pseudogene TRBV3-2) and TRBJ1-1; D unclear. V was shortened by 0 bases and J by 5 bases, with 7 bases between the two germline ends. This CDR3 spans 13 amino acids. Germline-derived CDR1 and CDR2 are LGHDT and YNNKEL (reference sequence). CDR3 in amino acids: CASSQEGRTEAFF. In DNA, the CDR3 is TGTGCCAGCAGCCAAGAGGGGAGGACTGAAGCTTTCTTT.

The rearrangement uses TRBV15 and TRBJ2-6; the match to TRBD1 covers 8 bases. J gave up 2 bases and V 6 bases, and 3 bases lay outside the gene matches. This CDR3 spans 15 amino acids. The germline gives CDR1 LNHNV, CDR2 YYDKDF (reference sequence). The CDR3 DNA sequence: TGTGCCACCAGTAAGACAGGGGCTGGGGCCAACGTCCTGACTTTC. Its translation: CATSKTGAGANVLTF.

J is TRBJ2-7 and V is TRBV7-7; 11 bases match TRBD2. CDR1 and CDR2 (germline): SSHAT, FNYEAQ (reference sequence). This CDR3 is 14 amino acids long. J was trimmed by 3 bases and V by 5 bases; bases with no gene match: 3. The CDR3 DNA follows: TGTGCCAGCAGCCGCGGGACTAGCGGCTACGAGCAGTACTTC. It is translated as CASSRGTSGYEQYF.

The DNA of the CDR3 is TGTGCCAGCAGCCAATCGTTCGGACAGGGGCCTCGGGAGCAGTACTTC. Its protein is CASSQSFGQGPREQYF. V is TRBV16 and J is TRBJ2-7; 9 bases map to TRBD1. Unmatched junction bases numbered 10, after V lost 0 bases and J lost 7 bases. Germline lookup yields CDR1 KGHSY and CDR2 FQNENV. This CDR3 contains 16 residues.

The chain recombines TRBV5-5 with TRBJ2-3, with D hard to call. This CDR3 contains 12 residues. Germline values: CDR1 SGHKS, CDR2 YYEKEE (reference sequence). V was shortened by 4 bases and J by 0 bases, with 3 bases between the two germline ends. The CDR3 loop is CASSESTDTQYF. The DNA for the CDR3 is TGTGCCAGCAGCGAGAGCACAGATACGCAGTATTTT.

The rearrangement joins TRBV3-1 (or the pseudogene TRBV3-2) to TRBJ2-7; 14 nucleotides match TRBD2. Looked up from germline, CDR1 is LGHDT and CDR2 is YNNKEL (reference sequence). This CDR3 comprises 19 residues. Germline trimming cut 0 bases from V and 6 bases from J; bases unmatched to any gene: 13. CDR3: CASSQDLPRTSGGLLEQYF. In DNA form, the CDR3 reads TGTGCCAGCAGCCAAGATCTCCCCCGGACTAGCGGGGGGTTACTCGAGCAGTACTTC.